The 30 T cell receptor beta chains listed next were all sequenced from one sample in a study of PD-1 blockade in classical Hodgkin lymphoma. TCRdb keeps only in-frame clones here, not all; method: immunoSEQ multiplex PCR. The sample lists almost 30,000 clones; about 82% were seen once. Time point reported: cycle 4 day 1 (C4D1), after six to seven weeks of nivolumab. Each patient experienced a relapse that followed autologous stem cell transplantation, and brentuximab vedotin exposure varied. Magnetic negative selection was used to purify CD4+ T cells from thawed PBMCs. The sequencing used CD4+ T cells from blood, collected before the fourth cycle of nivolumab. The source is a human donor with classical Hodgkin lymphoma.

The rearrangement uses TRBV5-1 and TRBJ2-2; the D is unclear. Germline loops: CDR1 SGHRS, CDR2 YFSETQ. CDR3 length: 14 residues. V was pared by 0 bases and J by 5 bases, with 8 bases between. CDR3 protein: CASSLGTETGELFF. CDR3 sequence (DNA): TGCGCCAGCAGCTTGGGGACGGAGACCGGGGAGCTGTTTTTT.

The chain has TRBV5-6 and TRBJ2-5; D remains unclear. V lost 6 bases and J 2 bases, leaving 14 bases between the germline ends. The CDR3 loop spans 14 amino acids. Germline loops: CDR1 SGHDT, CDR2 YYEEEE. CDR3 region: CASNYGPYQETQYF. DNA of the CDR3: TGTGCCAGCAACTACGGCCCCTATCAAGAGACCCAGTACTTC. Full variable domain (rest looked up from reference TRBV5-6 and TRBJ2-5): DAGVTQSPTHLIKTRGQQVTLRCSPKSGHDTVSWYQQALGQGPQFIFQYYEEEERQRGNFPDRFSGHQFPNYSSELNVNALLLGDSALYLCASNYGPYQETQYFGPGTRLLVL.

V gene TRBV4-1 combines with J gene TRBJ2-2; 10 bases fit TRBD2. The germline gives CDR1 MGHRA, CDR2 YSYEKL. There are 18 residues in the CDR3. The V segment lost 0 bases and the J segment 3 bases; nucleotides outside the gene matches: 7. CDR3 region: CASSQDWLAGADTGELFF. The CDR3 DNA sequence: TGCGCCAGCAGCCAAGATTGGCTAGCGGGGGCTGACACCGGGGAGCTGTTTTTT.

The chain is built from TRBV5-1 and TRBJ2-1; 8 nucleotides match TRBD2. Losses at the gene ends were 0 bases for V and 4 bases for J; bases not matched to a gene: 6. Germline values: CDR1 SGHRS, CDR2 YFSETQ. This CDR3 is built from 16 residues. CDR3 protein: CASSLVGGGQYNEQFF. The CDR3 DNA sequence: TGCGCCAGCAGCTTGGTGGGCGGGGGGCAATACAATGAGCAGTTCTTC.

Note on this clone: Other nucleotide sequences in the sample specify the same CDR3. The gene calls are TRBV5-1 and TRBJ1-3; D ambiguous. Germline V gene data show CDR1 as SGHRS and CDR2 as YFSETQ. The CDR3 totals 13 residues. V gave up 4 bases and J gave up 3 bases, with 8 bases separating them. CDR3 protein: CASSPEGGNTIYF. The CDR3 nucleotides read TGCGCCAGCAGCCCTGAAGGTGGAAACACCATATATTTT.

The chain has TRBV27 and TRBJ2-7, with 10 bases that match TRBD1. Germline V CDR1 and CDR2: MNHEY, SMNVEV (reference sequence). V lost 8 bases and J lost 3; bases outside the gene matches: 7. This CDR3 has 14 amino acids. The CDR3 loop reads CASRPGTGDYEQYF. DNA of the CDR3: TGTGCCAGCCGCCCCGGGACAGGGGACTACGAGCAGTACTTC.

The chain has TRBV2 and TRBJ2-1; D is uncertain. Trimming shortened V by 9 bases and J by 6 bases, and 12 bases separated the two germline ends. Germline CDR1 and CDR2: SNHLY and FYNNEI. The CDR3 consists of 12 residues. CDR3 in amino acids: CASSRQVNEQFF. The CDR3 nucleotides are TGTGCCAGTTCTCGCCAGGTCAATGAGCAGTTCTTC.

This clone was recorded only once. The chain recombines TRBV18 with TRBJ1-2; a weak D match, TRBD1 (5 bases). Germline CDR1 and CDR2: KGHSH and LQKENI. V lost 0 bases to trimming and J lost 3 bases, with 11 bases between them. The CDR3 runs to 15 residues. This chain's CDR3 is CASSPPQGADYGYTF. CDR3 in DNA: TGTGCCAGCTCACCACCCCAGGGCGCGGACTATGGCTACACCTTC.

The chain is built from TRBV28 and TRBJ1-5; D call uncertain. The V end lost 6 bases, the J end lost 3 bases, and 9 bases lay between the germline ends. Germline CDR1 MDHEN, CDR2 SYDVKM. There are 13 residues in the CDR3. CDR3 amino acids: CASREVLNQPQHF. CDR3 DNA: TGTGCCAGCAGAGAGGTTCTCAATCAGCCCCAGCATTTT.

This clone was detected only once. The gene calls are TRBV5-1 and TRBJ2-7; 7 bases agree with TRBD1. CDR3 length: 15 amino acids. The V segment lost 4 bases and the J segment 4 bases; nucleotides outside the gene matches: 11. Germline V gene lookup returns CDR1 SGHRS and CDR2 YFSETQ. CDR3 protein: CASSPAGDSSYEQYF. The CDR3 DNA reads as TGCGCCAGCAGCCCGGCCGGGGACAGCTCATACGAGCAGTACTTC.

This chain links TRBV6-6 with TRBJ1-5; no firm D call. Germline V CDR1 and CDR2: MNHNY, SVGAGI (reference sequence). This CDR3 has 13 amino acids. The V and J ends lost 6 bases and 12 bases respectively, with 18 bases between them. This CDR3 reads CASSTPDPALQHF. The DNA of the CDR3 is TGTGCCAGCAGCACCCCAGACCCAGCCCTCCAGCATTTT.

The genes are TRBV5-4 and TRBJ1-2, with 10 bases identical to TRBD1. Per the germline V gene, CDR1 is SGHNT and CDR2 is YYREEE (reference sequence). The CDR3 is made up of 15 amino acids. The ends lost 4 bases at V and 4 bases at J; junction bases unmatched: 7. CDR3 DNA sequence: TGTGCCAGCAGCCTAGCGGGACAGGGGCTCTATGGCTACACCTTC. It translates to CASSLAGQGLYGYTF.

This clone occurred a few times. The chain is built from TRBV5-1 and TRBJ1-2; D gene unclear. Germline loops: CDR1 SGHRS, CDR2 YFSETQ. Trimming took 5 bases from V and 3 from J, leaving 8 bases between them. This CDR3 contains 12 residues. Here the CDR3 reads CASSPADYGYTF. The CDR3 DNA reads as TGCGCCAGCAGTCCGGCCGACTATGGCTACACCTTC. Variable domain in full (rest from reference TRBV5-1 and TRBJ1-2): KAGVTQTPRYLIKTRGQQVTLSCSPISGHRSVSWYQQTPGQGLQFLFEYFSETQRNKGNFPGRFSGRQFSNSRSEMNVSTLELGDSALYLCASSPADYGYTFGSGTRLTVV.

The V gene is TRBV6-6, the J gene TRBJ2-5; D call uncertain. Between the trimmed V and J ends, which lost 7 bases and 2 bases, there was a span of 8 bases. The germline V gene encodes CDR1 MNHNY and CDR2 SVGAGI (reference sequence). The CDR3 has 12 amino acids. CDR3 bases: TGTGCCAGCAAAAAGGCACAAGAGACCCAGTACTTC. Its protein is CASKKAQETQYF.

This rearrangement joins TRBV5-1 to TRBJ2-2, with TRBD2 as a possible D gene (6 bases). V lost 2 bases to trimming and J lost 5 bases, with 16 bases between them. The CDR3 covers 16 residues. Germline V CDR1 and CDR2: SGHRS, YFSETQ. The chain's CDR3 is CASSFKGPRGTGELFF. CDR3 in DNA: TGCGCCAGCAGCTTTAAGGGTCCCCGGGGGACCGGGGAGCTGTTTTTT.

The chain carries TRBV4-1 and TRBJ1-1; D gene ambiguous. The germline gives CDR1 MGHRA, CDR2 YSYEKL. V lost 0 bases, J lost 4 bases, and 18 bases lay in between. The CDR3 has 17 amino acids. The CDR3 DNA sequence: TGCGCCAGCAGCCAAGACCTGGGAGTCTCGACGCCCACTGAAGCTTTCTTT. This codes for CASSQDLGVSTPTEAFF.

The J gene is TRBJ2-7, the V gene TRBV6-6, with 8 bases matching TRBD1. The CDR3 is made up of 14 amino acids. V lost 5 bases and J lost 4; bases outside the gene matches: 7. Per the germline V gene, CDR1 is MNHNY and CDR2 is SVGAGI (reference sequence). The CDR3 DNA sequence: TGTGCCAGCAGTGGCAGGGACAGGCCATACGAGCAGTACTTC. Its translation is CASSGRDRPYEQYF.

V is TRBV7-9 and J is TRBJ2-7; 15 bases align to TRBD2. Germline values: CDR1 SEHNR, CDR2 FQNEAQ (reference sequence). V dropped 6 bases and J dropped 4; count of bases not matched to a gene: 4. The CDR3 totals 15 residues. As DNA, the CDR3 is TGTGCCAGCAGAAGGACTAGCGGGGGGGCGTACGAGCAGTACTTC. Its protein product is CASRRTSGGAYEQYF.

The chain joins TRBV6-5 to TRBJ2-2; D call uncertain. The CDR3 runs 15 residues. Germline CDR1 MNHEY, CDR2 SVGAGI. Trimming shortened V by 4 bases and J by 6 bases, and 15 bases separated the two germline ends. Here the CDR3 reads CASSSFKTVSGELFF. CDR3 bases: TGTGCCAGCAGTTCTTTTAAGACCGTCTCCGGGGAGCTGTTTTTT.

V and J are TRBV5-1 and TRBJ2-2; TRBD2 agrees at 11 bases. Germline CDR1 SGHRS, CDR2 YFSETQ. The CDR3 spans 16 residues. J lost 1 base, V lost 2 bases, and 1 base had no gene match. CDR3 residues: CASSLGLAGNTGELFF. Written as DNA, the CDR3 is TGCGCCAGCAGCTTAGGACTAGCGGGGAACACCGGGGAGCTGTTTTTT.

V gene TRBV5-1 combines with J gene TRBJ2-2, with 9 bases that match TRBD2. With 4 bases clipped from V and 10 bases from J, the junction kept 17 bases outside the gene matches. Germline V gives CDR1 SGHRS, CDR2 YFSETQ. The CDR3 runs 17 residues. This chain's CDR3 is CASSPTGGAGGTEELFF. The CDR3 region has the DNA TGCGCCAGCAGCCCCACGGGAGGAGCGGGGGGTACGGAGGAGCTGTTTTTT.

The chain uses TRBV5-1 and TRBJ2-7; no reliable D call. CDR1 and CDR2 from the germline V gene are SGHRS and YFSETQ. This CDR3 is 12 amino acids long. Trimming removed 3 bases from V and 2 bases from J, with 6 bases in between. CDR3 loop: CASSSDPYEQYF. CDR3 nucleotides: TGCGCCAGCAGCTCCGACCCCTACGAGCAGTACTTC.

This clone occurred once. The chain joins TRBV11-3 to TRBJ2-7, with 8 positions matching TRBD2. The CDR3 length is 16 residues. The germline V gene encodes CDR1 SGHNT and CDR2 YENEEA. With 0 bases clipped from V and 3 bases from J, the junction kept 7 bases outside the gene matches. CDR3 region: CASSLDFGGRIYEQYF. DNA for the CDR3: TGTGCCAGCAGCTTAGATTTTGGCGGGAGGATCTACGAGCAGTACTTC.

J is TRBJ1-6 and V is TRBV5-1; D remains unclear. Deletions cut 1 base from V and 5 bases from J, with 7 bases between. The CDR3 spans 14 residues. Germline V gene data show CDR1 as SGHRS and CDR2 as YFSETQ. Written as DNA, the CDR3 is TGCGCCAGCAGCTTGTTGAGGGATAATTCACCCCTCCACTTT. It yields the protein CASSLLRDNSPLHF.

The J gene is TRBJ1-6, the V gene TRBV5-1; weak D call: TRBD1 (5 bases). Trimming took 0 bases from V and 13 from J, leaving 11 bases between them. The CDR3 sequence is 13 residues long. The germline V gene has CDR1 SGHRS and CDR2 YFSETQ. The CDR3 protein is CASSLGRENPLHF. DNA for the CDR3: TGCGCCAGCAGCTTGGGCAGGGAGAATCCCCTCCACTTT.

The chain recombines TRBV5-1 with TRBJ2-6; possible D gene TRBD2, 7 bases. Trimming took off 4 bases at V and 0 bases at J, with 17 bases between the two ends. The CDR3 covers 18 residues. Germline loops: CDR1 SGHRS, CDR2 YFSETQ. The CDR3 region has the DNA TGCGCCAGCAGCGCCTGGGGGGGCTTCGGCTCTGGGGCCAACGTCCTGACTTTC. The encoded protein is CASSAWGGFGSGANVLTF. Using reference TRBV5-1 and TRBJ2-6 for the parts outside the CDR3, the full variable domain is KAGVTQTPRYLIKTRGQQVTLSCSPISGHRSVSWYQQTPGQGLQFLFEYFSETQRNKGNFPGRFSGRQFSNSRSEMNVSTLELGDSALYLCASSAWGGFGSGANVLTFGAGSRLTVL.

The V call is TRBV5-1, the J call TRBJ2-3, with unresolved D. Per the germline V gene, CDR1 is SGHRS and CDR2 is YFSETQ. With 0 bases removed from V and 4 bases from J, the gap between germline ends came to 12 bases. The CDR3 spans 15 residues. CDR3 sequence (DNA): TGCGCCAGCAGCTTGGAGGGCGTTGGGGCAGATACGCAGTATTTT. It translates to CASSLEGVGADTQYF.

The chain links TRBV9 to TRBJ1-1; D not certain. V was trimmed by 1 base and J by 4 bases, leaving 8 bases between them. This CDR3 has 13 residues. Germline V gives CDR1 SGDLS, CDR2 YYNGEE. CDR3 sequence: CASSVTPGTEAFF. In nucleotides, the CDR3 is TGTGCCAGCAGCGTAACGCCTGGCACTGAAGCTTTCTTT. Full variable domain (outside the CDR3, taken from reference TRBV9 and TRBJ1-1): DSGVTQTPKHLITATGQRVTLRCSPRSGDLSVYWYQQSLDQGLQFLIQYYNGEERAKGNILERFSAQQFPDLHSELNLSSLELGDSALYFCASSVTPGTEAFFGQGTRLTVV.

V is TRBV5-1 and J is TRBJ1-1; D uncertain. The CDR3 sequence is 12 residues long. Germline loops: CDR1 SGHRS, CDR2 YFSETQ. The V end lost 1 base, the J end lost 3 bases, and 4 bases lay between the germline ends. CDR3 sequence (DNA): TGCGCCAGCAGCTTGCCCCACACTGAAGCTTTCTTT. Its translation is CASSLPHTEAFF.

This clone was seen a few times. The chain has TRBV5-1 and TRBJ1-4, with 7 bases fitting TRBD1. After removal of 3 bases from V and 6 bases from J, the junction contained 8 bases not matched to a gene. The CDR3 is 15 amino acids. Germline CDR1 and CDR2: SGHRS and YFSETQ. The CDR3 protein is CASSSDGTVHEKLFF. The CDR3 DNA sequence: TGCGCCAGCAGCTCGGACGGGACAGTTCATGAAAAACTGTTTTTT.